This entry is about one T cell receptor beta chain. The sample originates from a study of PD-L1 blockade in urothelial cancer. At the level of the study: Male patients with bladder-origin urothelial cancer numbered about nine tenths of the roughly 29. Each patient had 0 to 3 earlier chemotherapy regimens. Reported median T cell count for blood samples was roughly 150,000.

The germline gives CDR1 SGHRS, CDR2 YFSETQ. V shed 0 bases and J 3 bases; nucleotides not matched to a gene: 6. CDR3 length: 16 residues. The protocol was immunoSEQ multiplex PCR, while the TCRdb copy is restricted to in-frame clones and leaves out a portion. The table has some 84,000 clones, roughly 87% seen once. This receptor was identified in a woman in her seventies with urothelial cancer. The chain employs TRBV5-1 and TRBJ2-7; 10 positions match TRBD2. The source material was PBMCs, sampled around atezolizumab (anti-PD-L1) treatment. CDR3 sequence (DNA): TGCGCCAGCAGCTTGGATCTAGCGGGAGCGGGCTACGAGCAGTACTTC. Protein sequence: CASSLDLAGAGYEQYF.